This passage covers 3 T cell receptor beta chains from one sample sequenced in a study of blood T cells in healthy people across ages (dated by TCRdb to between 2014 and 2017). The library was made by 5' RACE. The instrument given in TCRdb is Illumina HiSeq 2500. The second PCR ran for roughly 7 to 12 cycles and used a J-beta primer mix along with a sample-barcoded 5' primer. The raw public data were reprocessed by TCRdb itself: fastp quality trimming at Q25, MiXCR clonotype calling, in-frame beta chains only. Identical CDR3 proteins give one entry, which carries the most common genes and DNA. A total of about 970,000 distinct CDR3 sequences appear in this sample, 51% of them only once. The ten largest clones take up about 22% of the sample. Material: blood. The source of these receptors is a woman between 55 and 75 years old in good health.

This chain joins TRBV28 and TRBJ2-5; D not certain. Germline CDR1 MDHEN, CDR2 SYDVKM. This CDR3 has 17 residues. V dropped 6 bases and J dropped 5 bases, with 25 bases sitting between them. CDR3 coding DNA: TGTGCCAGCAGGCCTCCCCCCAAGGGCAGTCTGGGGGAGACCCAGTACTTC. Translating it yields CASRPPPKGSLGETQYF.

This chain links TRBV20-1 with TRBJ2-1; 8 bases map to TRBD2. CDR3 length: 14 amino acids. Germline trimming cut 4 bases from V and 6 bases from J; bases unmatched to any gene: 8. Per the germline V gene, CDR1 is DFQATT and CDR2 is SNEGSKA (reference sequence). CDR3 coding DNA: TGCAGTGCTACCGAGACTAGCGTTAGCAATGAGCAGTTCTTC. It codes for CSATETSVSNEQFF.

The chain joins TRBV7-2 to TRBJ2-5; 8 bases are shared with TRBD2. Germline values: CDR1 SGHTA, CDR2 FQGNSA. V lost 0 bases to trimming and J lost 1 base; unmatched junction nucleotides: 4. This CDR3 is built from 16 residues. In nucleotides, the CDR3 is TGTGCCAGCAGCTTAGCGCATAGCGGGGCCCAAGAGACCCAGTACTTC. Translation gives CASSLAHSGAQETQYF. The full variable domain, in which reference TRBV7-2 and TRBJ2-5 provide the parts outside the CDR3, is GAGVSQSPSNKVTEKGKDVELRCDPISGHTALYWYRQSLGQGLEFLIYFQGNSAPDKSGLPSDRFSAERTGGSVSTLTIQRTQQEDSAVYLCASSLAHSGAQETQYFGPGTRLLVL.